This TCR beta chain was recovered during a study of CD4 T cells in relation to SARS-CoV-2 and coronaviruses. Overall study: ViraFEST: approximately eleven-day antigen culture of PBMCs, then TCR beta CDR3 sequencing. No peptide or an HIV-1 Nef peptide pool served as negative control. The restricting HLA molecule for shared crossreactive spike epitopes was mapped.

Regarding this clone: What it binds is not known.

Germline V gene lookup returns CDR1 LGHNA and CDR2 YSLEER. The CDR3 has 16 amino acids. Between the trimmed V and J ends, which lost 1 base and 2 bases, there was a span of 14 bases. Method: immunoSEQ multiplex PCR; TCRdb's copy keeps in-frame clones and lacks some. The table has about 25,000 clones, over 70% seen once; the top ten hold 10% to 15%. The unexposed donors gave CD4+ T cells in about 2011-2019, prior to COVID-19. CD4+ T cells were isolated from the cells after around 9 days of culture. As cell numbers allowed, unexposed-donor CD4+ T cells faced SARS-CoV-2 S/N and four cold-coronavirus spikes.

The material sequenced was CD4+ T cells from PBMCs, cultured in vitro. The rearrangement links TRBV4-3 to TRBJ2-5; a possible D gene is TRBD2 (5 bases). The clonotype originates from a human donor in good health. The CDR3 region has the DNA TGCGCCAGCAGCCAAGGTTATGGGCGCGGGCAAGAGACCCAGTACTTC. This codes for CASSQGYGRGQETQYF.